The 24 T cell receptor beta chains below come from one sample, sequenced in a study of cytomegalovirus exposure and HLA in healthy donors. The PCR employed 60 Vbeta primers together with 13 Jbeta primers. TCRdb's copy holds only in-frame clones and misses some; the assay was immunoSEQ multiplex PCR. Recorded for this sample: some 150,000 clones. The sample was PBMCs. The receptors come from a woman aged 18 to 35 in good health and CMV-seropositive.

The chain is built from TRBV7-6 and TRBJ2-1, with 7 bases matching TRBD1. The CDR3 loop spans 19 amino acids. The J segment lost 0 bases and the V segment lost 4 bases, leaving 15 bases of the junction unmatched. Germline V CDR1 and CDR2: SGHVS, FNYEAQ. For the CDR3, the DNA is TGTGCCAGCAGCTCCCGGTATAAGGGAAGGGACAGCTCCTACAATGAGCAGTTCTTC. Its protein product is CASSSRYKGRDSSYNEQFF.

V is TRBV19 and J is TRBJ1-5, with 8 bases identical to TRBD1. The CDR3 sequence is 15 residues long. J gave up 1 base and V 7 bases, and 6 bases lay outside the gene matches. Germline values: CDR1 LNHDA, CDR2 SQIVND (reference sequence). The CDR3 here is CASKLDRASNQPQHF. The CDR3 DNA reads TGTGCCAGTAAGCTGGACAGGGCAAGCAATCAGCCCCAGCATTTT.

V is TRBV4-3 and J is TRBJ2-1, with 13 bases matching TRBD2. The trim removed 3 bases at V and 7 bases at J, leaving 6 bases unmatched. In germline, CDR1 is LGHNA, CDR2 YSLEER. This CDR3 is built from 16 residues. The CDR3 is CASSQGTSGVLNEQFF. DNA of the CDR3: TGCGCCAGCAGCCAGGGGACTAGCGGGGTTTTAAATGAGCAGTTCTTC.

The chain carries TRBV2 and TRBJ2-1; 8 positions match TRBD2. This CDR3 region has 15 residues. The V segment lost 6 bases and the J segment 10 bases; nucleotides outside the gene matches: 14. Germline CDR1 and CDR2: SNHLY and FYNNEI. The CDR3 sequence: CASSPILLADSEQFF. DNA of the CDR3: TGTGCCAGCAGCCCCATTTTACTAGCGGACTCCGAGCAGTTCTTC.

The rearrangement joins TRBV10-3 to TRBJ2-6; 7 positions match TRBD1. CDR1 is ENHRY and CDR2 is SYGVKD in the germline V gene. Trimming took 10 bases from V and 0 from J; bases not matched to a gene: 9. The length of the CDR3 is 16 residues. Here the CDR3 reads CATQPGQYSGANVLTF. The CDR3 region has the DNA TGTGCCACCCAACCGGGACAGTACTCTGGGGCCAACGTCCTGACTTTC.

The CDR3 reads CASSQDQANYGYTF. The CDR3, as DNA: TGCGCCAGCAGCCAAGATCAGGCTAACTATGGCTACACCTTC. V usage is TRBV4-3 and J usage is TRBJ1-2; D gene unclear. The CDR3 extends over 14 amino acids. V was clipped by 0 bases and J by 0 bases, with 5 bases between them. Germline V gives CDR1 LGHNA, CDR2 YSLEER.

The V gene is TRBV7-2, the J gene TRBJ2-7; D is perhaps TRBD2 (5 bases). Looked up from germline, CDR1 is SGHTA and CDR2 is FQGNSA. V lost 1 base and J lost 8, with 18 bases in between. This CDR3 spans 15 amino acids. Written as DNA, the CDR3 is TGTGCCAGCAGCTTAGAGGGAGCGTCGGGTGTCAAGCAGTACTTC. Its protein is CASSLEGASGVKQYF.

This chain joins TRBV7-6 and TRBJ2-2; D unclear. The CDR3 consists of 15 residues. The germline CDR1 and CDR2 sequences are SGHVS and FNYEAQ. V dropped 6 bases and J dropped 0 bases, with 11 bases sitting between them. DNA of the CDR3: TGTGCCAGCAGTTCCGCAGGCGCGAACACCGGGGAGCTGTTTTTT. Protein: CASSSAGANTGELFF.

The CDR3 protein is CASSLERGGVPEAFF. The DNA for the CDR3 is TGCGCCAGCAGCTTGGAGAGAGGGGGCGTACCTGAAGCTTTCTTT. V usage is TRBV5-1 and J usage is TRBJ1-1; 7 nucleotides line up with TRBD1. CDR1 is SGHRS, CDR2 YFSETQ, per germline. CDR3 size: 15 residues. J lost 6 bases, V lost 0 bases, and 8 bases had no gene match.

The chain is built from TRBV19 and TRBJ2-1; TRBD2 agrees at 7 bases. The V gene's germline CDR1 is LNHDA and CDR2 SQIVND (reference sequence). The CDR3 has 18 amino acids. The trim removed 3 bases at V and 0 bases at J, leaving 11 bases unmatched. The CDR3 DNA sequence: TGTGCCAGTAGTATGGTCTCAACTAGCGCGAGCTCCTACAATGAGCAGTTCTTC. It yields the protein CASSMVSTSASSYNEQFF.

The gene calls are TRBV19 and TRBJ2-7; maybe TRBD1 (5 bases). Germline values: CDR1 LNHDA, CDR2 SQIVND (reference sequence). V lost 5 bases, J lost 0 bases, and 14 bases lay in between. The CDR3 extends over 15 amino acids. This CDR3 reads CASSRDSEISYEQYF. DNA of the CDR3: TGTGCCAGTAGTCGAGACAGCGAAATCTCCTACGAGCAGTACTTC.

The chain uses TRBV12-5 and TRBJ2-5; no definite D call. V was pared by 2 bases and J by 2 bases, with 6 bases between. Per germline, CDR1 LGHNT and CDR2 FRNRAP. The CDR3 extends over 13 amino acids. The CDR3 DNA sequence: TGTGCTAGTGGTTTGTACGGGCAAGAGACCCAGTACTTC. Residues: CASGLYGQETQYF.

This chain joins TRBV20-1 and TRBJ1-1; D is unclear. The V end lost 5 bases, the J end lost 7 bases, and 11 bases lay between the germline ends. The CDR3 covers 11 residues. Germline CDR1 and CDR2: DFQATT and SNEGSKA (reference sequence). CDR3 protein: CSAPTHLEAFF. The CDR3 nucleotides read TGCAGTGCTCCAACACATCTTGAAGCTTTCTTT.

For the CDR3, the DNA is TGTGCCTGGAGGGACAGGGTCTTGGGCTATGGCTACACCTTC. Protein product: CAWRDRVLGYGYTF. This chain uses TRBV30 with TRBJ1-2; 8 nucleotides match TRBD1. The CDR3 spans 14 residues. Germline trimming cut 3 bases from V and 4 bases from J; bases unmatched to any gene: 7. Germline values: CDR1 GTSNPN, CDR2 SVGIG (reference sequence).

The chain uses TRBV5-1 and TRBJ2-7; D unclear. V was clipped by 4 bases and J by 4 bases, with 15 bases between them. This CDR3 is 14 amino acids long. Germline V CDR1 and CDR2: SGHRS, YFSETQ. The CDR3 sequence is CASSPDRVGYEQYF. CDR3 nucleotide sequence: TGCGCCAGCAGCCCCGATCGGGTCGGGTACGAGCAGTACTTC.

The genes are TRBV6-1 and TRBJ1-1; 7 bases are shared with TRBD1. Germline CDR1 is MNHNS and CDR2 is SASEGT. CDR3 length: 13 residues. With 6 bases clipped from V and 0 bases from J, the junction kept 1 base outside the gene matches. The CDR3 DNA follows: TGTGCCAGCAGGACAGGGTTGAACACTGAAGCTTTCTTT. It encodes CASRTGLNTEAFF.

The V call is TRBV5-1, the J call TRBJ2-7; 8 nucleotides align to TRBD1. Unmatched junction bases numbered 10, after V lost 0 bases and J lost 5 bases. The CDR3 runs 16 residues. Germline loops: CDR1 SGHRS, CDR2 YFSETQ. The CDR3 nucleotides are TGCGCCAGCAGCTTGGTCGGGGGCAGGGGGCGGCACGAGCAGTACTTC. The encoded protein is CASSLVGGRGRHEQYF.

J is TRBJ1-1 and V is TRBV5-4, with a tentative D call TRBD1 (6 bases). V lost 0 bases and J 3 bases, leaving 12 bases between the germline ends. There are 15 residues in the CDR3. The germline gives CDR1 SGHNT, CDR2 YYREEE (reference sequence). The CDR3 DNA follows: TGTGCCAGCAGCTTGGCAACAGGGTGGTACACTGAAGCTTTCTTT. Its protein is CASSLATGWYTEAFF.

The chain links TRBV11-3 to TRBJ2-3; TRBD2 agrees at 7 bases. Germline CDR1 and CDR2: SGHNT and YENEEA. Trimming at V came to 1 base and at J to 4 bases, leaving 5 bases not matched to a gene. The CDR3 has 15 amino acids. CDR3 bases: TGTGCCAGCAGCTTAGGACTAGCATTAGCAGATACGCAGTATTTT. Its protein is CASSLGLALADTQYF.

The chain carries TRBV6-5 and TRBJ1-1, with D hard to call. This CDR3 spans 15 amino acids. Germline CDR1 MNHEY, CDR2 SVGAGI. The V gene lost 7 bases and the J gene lost 5 bases, with 20 bases spanning the gap. The CDR3 reads CASKLTLRATTEAFF. CDR3 sequence (DNA): TGTGCCAGCAAGTTGACCCTGAGGGCGACGACTGAAGCTTTCTTT.

The V gene is TRBV13, the J gene TRBJ1-4, with D unclear. Between the trimmed V and J ends, which lost 5 bases and 8 bases, there was a span of 12 bases. CDR3 length: 13 residues. The germline V gene has CDR1 PRHDT and CDR2 FYEKMQ (reference sequence). Here the CDR3 reads CASSLSGGEKLFF. The DNA for the CDR3 is TGTGCCAGCAGCCTCAGCGGTGGGGAAAAACTGTTTTTT. Full variable domain (rest looked up from reference TRBV13 and TRBJ1-4): AAGVIQSPRHLIKEKRETATLKCYPIPRHDTVYWYQQGPGQDPQFLISFYEKMQSDKGSIPDRFSAQQFSDYHSELNMSSLELGDSALYFCASSLSGGEKLFFGSGTQLSVL.

The chain is built from TRBV30 and TRBJ2-1; D unclear. Deletions cut 0 bases from V and 15 bases from J, with 15 bases between. CDR1 GTSNPN and CDR2 SVGIG come from the germline V gene (reference sequence). The CDR3 covers 12 residues. In DNA, the CDR3 is TGTGCCTGGAGTGTAATCGGGTCCTCGGTGTTCTTC. Its protein product is CAWSVIGSSVFF.

The gene calls are TRBV21-1 and TRBJ2-7; the table names TRBD2, a call not compared with the DNA. TRBV21-1 is tagged as a pseudogene. CDR3 length: 12 residues. The DNA for the CDR3 is TGTGCCAGCAGAAATAGAAGGAGCGAGCAGTACTTC. It codes for CASRNRRSEQYF.

The chain uses TRBV9 and TRBJ2-2; 9 bases agree with TRBD1. The CDR3 is 15 residues long. Germline V gene data show CDR1 as SGDLS and CDR2 as YYNGEE. The V and J ends lost 4 bases and 3 bases, in that order; junction bases with no gene match: 4. CDR3 nucleotides: TGTGCCAGCAGCACCAGGACAGGGGACACCGGGGAGCTGTTTTTT. Residues: CASSTRTGDTGELFF.